Listed here are 19 T cell receptor beta chains from one sample, sequenced in a study of response to subunit inactivated influenza vaccine listed by TCRdb under 2018. Reading the label with the study, this specimen's time point is: around 42 days after influenza vaccine administration. The protocol used for the library was RT-PCR. TCRdb lists the instrument as Illumina HiSeq 2500. The public sequencing data were trimmed at Q25 with fastp and processed into clonotypes with MiXCR by TCRdb, which kept only in-frame beta chains. Rows with one shared CDR3 protein collapse into an entry with the most common genes and DNA. In this sample the table shows about 160,000 distinct CDR3 sequences, around 9.9% of which occur a single time. The ten largest clonotypes hold over 10% of the sample. Material: non-naive T cells sorted from PBMCs, obtained more than 35 days after vaccination. The label giving this sample's cell subset or site can be read as: memory T cell fraction. These receptors all stem from a man aged 50 to 59 who received an inactivated influenza vaccine. Donor details come from another sample of the same person, matched by shared clones.

The gene calls are TRBV6-5 and TRBJ1-1; TRBD1 matches 12 bases. Per germline, CDR1 MNHEY and CDR2 SVGAGI. Trimming cost V 3 bases and J 4 bases; bases outside gene matches: 21. This CDR3 has 21 residues. CDR3: CASSYRPRVMGQGARSTEAFF. The CDR3 bases are TGTGCCAGCAGTTATCGCCCTCGGGTTATGGGACAGGGGGCGCGGAGCACTGAAGCTTTCTTT.

The rearrangement links TRBV5-1 to TRBJ2-1, with D unresolved. The CDR3 is 16 residues long. Germline CDR1 reads SGHRS; CDR2 reads YFSETQ. The germline V and J ends were trimmed by 0 bases and 0 bases, with 10 bases remaining between them. The CDR3 loop reads CASSLDSSGSYNEQFF. CDR3 nucleotides: TGCGCCAGCAGCTTGGACTCCTCCGGCTCCTACAATGAGCAGTTCTTC.

The chain carries TRBV7-2 and TRBJ2-3; D may match TRBD1 or TRBD2 (6 bases each). V lost 1 base to trimming and J lost 4 bases, with 15 bases between them. This CDR3 has 16 residues. Germline V lookup: CDR1 SGHTA, CDR2 FQGNSA. The CDR3 spells CASSLVTGAGADTQYF. The CDR3 DNA reads as TGTGCCAGCAGCTTAGTCACGGGGGCTGGCGCAGATACGCAGTATTTT.

The table lists this clonotype with a few counts. The rearrangement uses TRBV29-1 and TRBJ2-1; D call uncertain. Germline assignment: CDR1 SQVTM and CDR2 ANQGSEA. This CDR3 spans 14 amino acids. V lost 0 bases and J lost 6, with 12 bases in between. This CDR3 is CSVEERQVLNEQFF. Written as DNA, the CDR3 is TGCAGCGTTGAAGAACGTCAGGTACTCAATGAGCAGTTCTTC.

V and J are TRBV12-3 or TRBV12-4 and TRBJ2-4; D may correspond to TRBD1 or TRBD2 (5 bases each). The CDR3 covers 16 residues. V was trimmed by 6 bases and J by 1 base, leaving 16 bases between them. The CDR3 DNA reads TGTGCCAGCAGCCCGCGACCCGGGGACGCCAAAAACATTCAGTACTTC. Translating gives CASSPRPGDAKNIQYF.

The chain's CDR3 is CASSEWFGLGAKNIQYF. The CDR3 DNA reads TGTGCCAGCAGTGAATGGTTTGGACTGGGAGCCAAAAACATTCAGTACTTC. This sequence joins TRBV2 and TRBJ2-4; perhaps TRBD2 as D (5 bases). CDR3 length: 17 amino acids. Germline CDR1 is SNHLY and CDR2 is FYNNEI. Trimming removed 2 bases from V and 0 bases from J, with 14 bases in between.

A few counts support this clonotype. The chain is built from TRBV20-1 and TRBJ2-5, with 13 nucleotides matching TRBD2. The ends lost 6 bases at V and 5 bases at J; junction bases unmatched: 3. This CDR3 region has 13 residues. Germline lookup yields CDR1 DFQATT and CDR2 SNEGSKA (reference sequence). The CDR3 here is CSAGLAGVETQYF. The CDR3 region has the DNA TGCAGTGCCGGACTAGCGGGGGTTGAGACCCAGTACTTC.

This rearrangement joins TRBV5-1 to TRBJ2-5, with TRBD1 matching over 9 bases. The J segment lost 5 bases and the V segment lost 4 bases, leaving 6 bases of the junction unmatched. The CDR3 sequence is 14 residues long. Germline V gives CDR1 SGHRS, CDR2 YFSETQ. CDR3 residues: CASSPGTGRETQYF. DNA of the CDR3: TGCGCCAGCAGCCCGGGGACAGGGCGGGAGACCCAGTACTTC.

This clonotype occurred a few times. The V and J genes are TRBV19 and TRBJ2-2, with D hard to call. The length of the CDR3 is 18 residues. V was clipped by 3 bases and J by 6 bases, with 23 bases between them. Germline CDR1 is LNHDA and CDR2 is SQIVND (reference sequence). The CDR3 DNA reads TGTGCCAGTAGTATCCCCCCGGTGGCACCCACGTTGGCCGGGGAGCTGTTTTTT. Translating it yields CASSIPPVAPTLAGELFF.

This clonotype showed up just a few times. The chain carries TRBV7-9 and TRBJ2-7, with D possibly matching TRBD1 (6 bases). There are 12 residues in the CDR3. V was trimmed by 3 bases and J by 6 bases, leaving 9 bases between them. Germline-derived CDR1 and CDR2 are SEHNR and FQNEAQ (reference sequence). CDR3 amino acids: CASSFAGAEQYF. The DNA for the CDR3 is TGTGCCAGCAGCTTCGCAGGGGCCGAGCAGTACTTC.

This clonotype was seen at least ten times. The chain recombines TRBV9 with TRBJ2-7, with 13 bases aligning to TRBD2. Germline trimming cut 0 bases from V and 9 bases from J; bases unmatched to any gene: 6. The CDR3 totals 15 residues. Germline V gives CDR1 SGDLS, CDR2 YYNGEE. Here the CDR3 reads CASSVDGTSGNWQYF. The CDR3 coding sequence is TGTGCCAGCAGCGTAGATGGGACTAGCGGGAATTGGCAGTACTTC.

This clonotype occurred a few times. This chain joins TRBV15 and TRBJ1-3; D ambiguous. The V end lost 0 bases, the J end lost 4 bases, and 10 bases lay between the germline ends. The CDR3 extends over 15 amino acids. CDR1 LNHNV and CDR2 YYDKDF come from the germline V gene (reference sequence). The CDR3 DNA sequence: TGTGCCACCAGCAGAGATGGGCGACACGGAAACACCATATATTTT. Translated: CATSRDGRHGNTIYF.

In this sample, this clonotype turned up a few times. The gene calls are TRBV12-3 or TRBV12-4 and TRBJ2-3, with 8 bases fitting TRBD1. This CDR3 is 12 amino acids long. Unmatched junction bases numbered 2, after V lost 5 bases and J lost 7 bases. CDR3 residues: CASSDRGYTQYF. The CDR3 nucleotides are TGTGCCAGCAGTGACAGGGGATATACGCAGTATTTT.

The V call is TRBV20-1, the J call TRBJ1-2; a possible D gene is TRBD1 (6 bases). V shed 0 bases and J shed 1 base, with 12 bases lying between them. CDR1 and CDR2 from the germline V gene are DFQATT and SNEGSKA (reference sequence). The length of the CDR3 is 15 residues. As DNA, the CDR3 is TGCAGTGCTAGAGACGTTTACAGGGATAACTATGGCTACACCTTC. Protein sequence: CSARDVYRDNYGYTF.

The V gene is TRBV5-1, the J gene TRBJ1-4, with D hard to call. This CDR3 has 14 residues. With 0 bases removed from V and 8 bases from J, the gap between germline ends came to 11 bases. CDR1 SGHRS and CDR2 YFSETQ come from the germline V gene. CDR3 amino acids: CASSLDGKGEKLFF. The CDR3 nucleotides are TGCGCCAGCAGCTTGGACGGAAAAGGGGAAAAACTGTTTTTT. Using reference TRBV5-1 and TRBJ1-4 for the parts outside the CDR3, the full variable domain is KAGVTQTPRYLIKTRGQQVTLSCSPISGHRSVSWYQQTPGQGLQFLFEYFSETQRNKGNFPGRFSGRQFSNSRSEMNVSTLELGDSALYLCASSLDGKGEKLFFGSGTQLSVL.

The V and J genes are TRBV4-3 and TRBJ2-2, with TRBD1 as a possible D gene (6 bases). The CDR3 runs 15 residues. Looked up from germline, CDR1 is LGHNA and CDR2 is YSLEER. Trimming left V 3 bases short and J 5 bases short, with 13 bases between. The CDR3 bases are TGCGCCAGCAGCCACGAAGGGACACTAACCGGGGAGCTGTTTTTT. It yields the protein CASSHEGTLTGELFF.

This clonotype showed up many times. The J gene is TRBJ2-3, the V gene TRBV18; the D gene is possibly TRBD2 (5 bases). Trimming cost V 3 bases and J 0 bases, with 10 bases left between them. This CDR3 is built from 15 residues. Germline-derived CDR1 and CDR2 are KGHSH and LQKENI. The CDR3 loop is CASSPWAGSTDTQYF. CDR3 nucleotide sequence: TGTGCCAGCTCACCGTGGGCGGGCAGCACAGATACGCAGTATTTT. The variable domain in full, with the rest retrieved from reference TRBV18 and TRBJ2-3, is NAGVMQNPRHLVRRRGQEARLRCSPMKGHSHVYWYRQLPEEGLKFMVYLQKENIIDESGMPKERFSAEFPKEGPSILRIQQVVRGDSAAYFCASSPWAGSTDTQYFGPGTRLTVL.

This clonotype was counted at least ten times. V and J are TRBV28 and TRBJ1-5; tentative D call: TRBD1 (5 bases). CDR3 length: 14 amino acids. The germline V gene has CDR1 MDHEN and CDR2 SYDVKM. The germline V and J ends were trimmed by 2 bases and 6 bases, with 11 bases remaining between them. The CDR3 DNA is TGTGCCAGCAGTTTAGGCAGGGCCGGTCAGCCCCAGCATTTT. Its protein product is CASSLGRAGQPQHF.

This clonotype has ten or more counts. The chain joins TRBV20-1 to TRBJ2-5, with 8 positions matching TRBD2. Per the germline V gene, CDR1 is DFQATT and CDR2 is SNEGSKA (reference sequence). CDR3 size: 13 residues. Trimming cost V 7 bases and J 6 bases; bases outside gene matches: 10. The CDR3 DNA reads as TGCAGTGGGTGGTCCAGCGGGGGAAAGACCCAGTACTTC. It specifies CSGWSSGGKTQYF.